The clone carrying this TCR beta chain was observed a handful of times. The source of the sample is a study of blood T cell repertoires in COVID-19. The V gene's germline CDR1 is MNHEY and CDR2 SVGAGI. This CDR3 is built from 14 residues. The V end was cut by 0 bases, the J end by 7 bases, with 12 bases between. Data came from immunoSEQ multiplex PCR; TCRdb stores just in-frame clones and leaves some out. The table includes more than 200,000 clones, just under 90% detected once. J is TRBJ1-2 and V is TRBV6-5, with D unclear. The specimen was peripheral blood. This sequence was found in a young man with COVID-19, enrolled during active disease. As DNA, the CDR3 is TGTGCCAGCAGTTACTCGGGGAGGGAGGCTGGCTACACCTTC. Its protein is CASSYSGREAGYTF.